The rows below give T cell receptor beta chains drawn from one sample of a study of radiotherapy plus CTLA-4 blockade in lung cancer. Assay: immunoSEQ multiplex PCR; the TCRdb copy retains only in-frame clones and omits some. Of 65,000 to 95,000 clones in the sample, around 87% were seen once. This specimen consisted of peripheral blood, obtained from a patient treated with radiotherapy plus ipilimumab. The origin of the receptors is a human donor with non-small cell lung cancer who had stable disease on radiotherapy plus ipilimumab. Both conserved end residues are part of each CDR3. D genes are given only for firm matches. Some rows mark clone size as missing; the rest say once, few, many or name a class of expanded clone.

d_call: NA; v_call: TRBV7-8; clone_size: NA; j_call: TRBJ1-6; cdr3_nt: TGTGCCAGCAGCCCAGGGGAGGGCGTTAGCTCCTATAATTCACCCCTCCACTTT; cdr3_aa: CASSPGEGVSSYNSPLHF
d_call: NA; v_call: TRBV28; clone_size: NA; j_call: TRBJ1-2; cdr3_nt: TGTGCCAGCAGTCTCGAGCAGGGCCAATATGGCTACACCTTC; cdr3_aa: CASSLEQGQYGYTF
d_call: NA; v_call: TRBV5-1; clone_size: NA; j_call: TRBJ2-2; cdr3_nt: TGCGCCAGCAGCTTGGTTGCAGGGGTGGCCACCGGGGAGCTGTTTTTT; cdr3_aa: CASSLVAGVATGELFF
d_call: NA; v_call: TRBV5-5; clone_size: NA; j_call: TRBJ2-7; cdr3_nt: TGTGCCAGCAGCTGGGGCCTACAGGTGAGCTCCTACGAGCAGTACTTC; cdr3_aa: CASSWGLQVSSYEQYF
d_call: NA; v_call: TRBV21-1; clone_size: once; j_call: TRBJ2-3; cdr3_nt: TGTGCCAGCAGCAAAGCGGAGGGAGGTTCCCCTATCGGTACGCAGTATTTT; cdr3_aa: CASSKAEGGSPIGTQYF
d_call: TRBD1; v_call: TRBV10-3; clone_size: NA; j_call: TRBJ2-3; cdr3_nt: TGTGCCATCAGCGTCTCCGGGACAGTAAGCACAGATACGCAGTATTTT; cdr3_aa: CAISVSGTVSTDTQYF
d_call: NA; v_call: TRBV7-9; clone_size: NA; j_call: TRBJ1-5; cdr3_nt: TGTGCCAGCAGCCCTGCCGGAGGGATTGTAGGCAATCAGCCCCAGCATTTT; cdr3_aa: CASSPAGGIVGNQPQHF
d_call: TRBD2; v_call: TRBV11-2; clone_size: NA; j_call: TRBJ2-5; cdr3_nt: TGTGCCAGCAGCTTACGACTAGCGGGAGGTGAAAAAGAGACCCAGTACTTC; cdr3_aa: CASSLRLAGGEKETQYF
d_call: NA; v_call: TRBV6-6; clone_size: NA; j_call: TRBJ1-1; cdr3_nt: TGTGCCAGCGAGGGTCCCGCATTGGGCACTGAAGCTTTCTTT; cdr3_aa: CASEGPALGTEAFF
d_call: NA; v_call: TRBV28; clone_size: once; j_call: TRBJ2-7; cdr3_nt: TGTGCCAGCTACGAGGTAGGCGAGCAGTACTTC; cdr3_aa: CASYEVGEQYF
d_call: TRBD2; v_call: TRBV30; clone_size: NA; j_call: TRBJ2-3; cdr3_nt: TGTGCCTGGAGGAGCGGGGGCGGGGATACGCAGTATTTT; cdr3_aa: CAWRSGGGDTQYF
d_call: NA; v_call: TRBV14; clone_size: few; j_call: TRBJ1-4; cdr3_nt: TGTGCCAGCAGCCAAACAAGACCAACTAATGAAAAACTGTTTTTT; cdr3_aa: CASSQTRPTNEKLFF
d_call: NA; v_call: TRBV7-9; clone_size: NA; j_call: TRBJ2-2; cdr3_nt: TGTGCCAGCAGCTCCGAGTCGGGGGTAGGGGAGCTGTTTTTT; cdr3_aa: CASSSESGVGELFF
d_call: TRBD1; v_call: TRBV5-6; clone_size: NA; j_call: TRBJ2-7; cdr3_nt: TGTGCCAGCAGTGTGGACAGGTACTACGAGCAGTACTTC; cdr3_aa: CASSVDRYYEQYF
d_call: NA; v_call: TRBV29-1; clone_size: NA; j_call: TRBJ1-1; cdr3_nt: TGCAGCGTTGATGGGCGGGGCGGCATGAACACTGAAGCTTTCTTT; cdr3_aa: CSVDGRGGMNTEAFF
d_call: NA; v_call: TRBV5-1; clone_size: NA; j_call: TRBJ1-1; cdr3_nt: TGCGCCAGCAGCCCCACGGACGGTATGAGGAAAACTTTCTTT; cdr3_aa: CASSPTDGMRKTFF
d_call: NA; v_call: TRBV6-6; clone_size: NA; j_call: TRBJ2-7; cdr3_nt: TGTGCCAGCAGTCCCCCCGGGTCCGAGCAGTACTTC; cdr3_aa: CASSPPGSEQYF
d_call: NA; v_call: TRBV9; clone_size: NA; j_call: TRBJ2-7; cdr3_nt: TGTGCCAGCAGCGTAACCTACGAGCAGTACTTC; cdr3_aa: CASSVTYEQYF
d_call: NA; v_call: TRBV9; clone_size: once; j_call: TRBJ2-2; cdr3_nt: TGTGCCAGCAGCGCCAGTGGTTGGGAGCTGTTTTTT; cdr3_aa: CASSASGWELFF
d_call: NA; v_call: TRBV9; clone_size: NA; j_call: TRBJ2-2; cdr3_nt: TGTGCCAGCAGCCCAAACACCGGGGAGCTGTTTTTT; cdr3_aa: CASSPNTGELFF
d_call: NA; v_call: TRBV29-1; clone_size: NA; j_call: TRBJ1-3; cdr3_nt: TGCAGCGTTGAGGTTGGCTCTGGAAACACCATATATTTT; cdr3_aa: CSVEVGSGNTIYF
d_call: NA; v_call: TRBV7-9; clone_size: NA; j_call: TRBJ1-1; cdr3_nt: TGTGCCAGCAGCTTATCTGGGGTCAAGACTGAAGCTTTCTTT; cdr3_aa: CASSLSGVKTEAFF
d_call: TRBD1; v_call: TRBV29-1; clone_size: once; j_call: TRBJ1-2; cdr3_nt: TGCAGCGTTGAAGATCTGGGACAGCATGGCTACACCTTC; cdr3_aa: CSVEDLGQHGYTF
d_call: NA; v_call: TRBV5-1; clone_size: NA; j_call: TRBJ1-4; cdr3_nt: TGCGCCAGCAGCTTGTTGGTTAATGAAAAACTGTTTTTT; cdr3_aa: CASSLLVNEKLFF
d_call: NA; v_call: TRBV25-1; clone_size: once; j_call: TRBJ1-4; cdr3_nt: TGTGCCAGTCAAAAACAGGGTTTAATAGAAAAACTGTTTTTT; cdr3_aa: CASQKQGLIEKLFF
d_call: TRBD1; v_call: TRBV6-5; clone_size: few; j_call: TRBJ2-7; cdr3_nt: TGTGCCAGCAGGGATACCGGACAGGGTGGCGAGCAGTACTTC; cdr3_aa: CASRDTGQGGEQYF